This T cell receptor beta chain was recovered during a study of cytotoxic CD8 clonotypes in ibrutinib-treated CLL. Points from the study as a whole: Baseline clonality, above age-matched healthy donor levels, tracked circulating CD8+ T-cell counts. Sampling time points were not equivalent between sustained-remission and progressing patients.

Per the germline V gene, CDR1 is SNHLY and CDR2 is FYNNEI. Trimming took off 4 bases at V and 7 bases at J, with 17 bases between the two ends. The CDR3 extends over 16 amino acids. Of note for this clone: What it recognizes is unknown.

Sequencing sought depths of 1 in 200,000 to 1 in 1 million T cells. TCRdb's table, derived via immunoSEQ multiplex PCR, lists solely in-frame clones and lacks some. The table lists approximately 90,000 clones, 77% of them singletons. The receptor was isolated from a human donor with chronic lymphocytic leukemia. The sequenced sample was PBMCs, obtained after 24 months of ibrutinib treatment. The V call is TRBV2, the J call TRBJ1-6, with D possibly being TRBD1 (5 bases). CDR3 residues: CASSVRFPGANSPLHF. For the CDR3, the DNA is TGTGCCAGCAGTGTACGATTCCCCGGGGCAAATTCACCCCTCCACTTT.